The 30 T cell receptor beta chains given below trace back to one sample, sequenced in a study of OX40 agonist ivuxolimab in advanced cancers. Sequencing was performed with immunoSEQ multiplex PCR; in TCRdb, only in-frame clones are kept and a portion is missing. The sample lists about 60,000 clones, around 87% seen once, with about 13% in the top ten. Here the sequenced sample was CD4+ or CD8+ T cells sorted from blood, taken in a trial of the OX40 agonist ivuxolimab. The receptors come from an adult with an advanced solid tumor such as melanoma, head and neck, liver or kidney cancer.

This clone was found once. Other nucleotide sequences from this sample produce the same CDR3. The chain couples TRBV27 to TRBJ2-5; TRBD1 matches 8 bases. CDR3 length equals 14 residues. From germline, CDR1 is MNHEY and CDR2 SMNVEV (reference sequence). V shed 2 bases and J 6 bases; nucleotides not matched to a gene: 5. The CDR3 is CASSLGTGGKTQYF. The CDR3 region has the DNA TGTGCCAGCAGTTTAGGGACAGGAGGCAAGACCCAGTACTTC.

CDR3 sequence reads: CASSLPGDEQFF. CDR3 in DNA: TGTGCCAGCAGCTTGCCGGGCGATGAGCAGTTCTTC. The chain couples TRBV7-8 to TRBJ2-1; D unresolved. Per the germline V gene, CDR1 is SGHVS and CDR2 is FQNEAQ. This CDR3 region has 12 residues. Trimming cost V 3 bases and J 8 bases, with 8 bases left between them.

This clone was seen at least ten times. V is TRBV25-1 and J is TRBJ1-2; perhaps TRBD1 as D (5 bases). CDR1 and CDR2 (germline): MGHDK, SYGVNS. Between the trimmed V and J ends, which lost 2 bases and 6 bases, there was a span of 19 bases. CDR3 size: 16 residues. The CDR3 reads CASSENGRWGRDGYTF. The DNA for the CDR3 is TGTGCCAGCAGTGAAAATGGGCGGTGGGGCAGGGATGGCTACACCTTC.

The chain couples TRBV7-9 to TRBJ2-1; D is ambiguous. Trimming removed 6 bases at V and 5 bases at J, with 11 bases between. The germline V gene encodes CDR1 SEHNR and CDR2 FQNEAQ (reference sequence). This CDR3 is built from 13 residues. Written as DNA, the CDR3 is TGTGCCAGCAGAAGGGATATCAACAATGAGCAGTTCTTC. This gives the protein CASRRDINNEQFF.

The rearrangement joins TRBV28 to TRBJ2-7; D uncertain. Germline loops: CDR1 MDHEN, CDR2 SYDVKM. The ends were cut back, 5 bases at V and 7 bases at J, with 12 bases in the middle. This CDR3 spans 12 amino acids. The CDR3 spells CASSIASWEQYF. In nucleotides, the CDR3 is TGTGCCAGCAGTATAGCCTCCTGGGAGCAGTACTTC.

The gene calls are TRBV11-2 and TRBJ2-3; TRBD1 matches at 10 bases. Trimming removed 5 bases from V and 4 bases from J; junction bases left unmatched: 9. Germline V gene data show CDR1 as SGHAT and CDR2 as FQNNGV. This CDR3 spans 16 amino acids. The DNA of the CDR3 is TGTGCCAGCAGCCCCGCTGACAGGGGGCGGGCAGATACGCAGTATTTT. Translating it yields CASSPADRGRADTQYF. The full variable domain, in which reference TRBV11-2 and TRBJ2-3 provide the parts outside the CDR3, is EAGVAQSPRYKIIEKRQSVAFWCNPISGHATLYWYQQILGQGPKLLIQFQNNGVVDDSQLPKDRFSAERLKGVDSTLKIQPAKLEDSAVYLCASSPADRGRADTQYFGPGTRLTVL.

Here the CDR3 DNA reads TGTGCCAGCAGCCTCGTGGGGGTGACAGGGAAAAGGAAAAACATTCAGTACTTC. Protein sequence: CASSLVGVTGKRKNIQYF. The gene calls are TRBV11-2 and TRBJ2-4, with 7 bases that match TRBD1. Unmatched junction bases numbered 17, after V lost 5 bases and J lost 4 bases. The CDR3 spans 18 residues. CDR1 is SGHAT and CDR2 is FQNNGV in the germline V gene.

V usage is TRBV14 and J usage is TRBJ1-1; D gene unclear. The length of the CDR3 is 15 residues. The germline V gene encodes CDR1 SGHDN and CDR2 FVKESK. Between the trimmed V and J ends, which lost 0 bases and 6 bases, there was a span of 14 bases. The CDR3 loop is CASSQDNEGSAEAFF. The DNA of the CDR3 is TGTGCCAGCAGCCAAGATAACGAGGGCTCCGCTGAAGCTTTCTTT.

This rearrangement joins TRBV7-9 to TRBJ2-5, with D tentatively TRBD1 (6 bases). The germline V gene has CDR1 SEHNR and CDR2 FQNEAQ (reference sequence). The CDR3 contains 16 residues. Trimming stripped 4 bases from V and 7 bases from J, with 22 bases between. Here the CDR3 DNA reads TGTGCCAGCAGCTCAAACCCCGACAGGACCGGGTGGACCCAGTACTTC. It is translated as CASSSNPDRTGWTQYF.

The rearrangement uses TRBV7-2 and TRBJ2-7, with D possibly TRBD1 on 5 matching bases. CDR1 SGHTA and CDR2 FQGNSA come from the germline V gene. V lost 1 base and J 5 bases, leaving 12 bases between the germline ends. The CDR3 sequence is 14 residues long. The CDR3 bases are TGTGCCAGCAGCTTAGATCCGCAACAGGACGAGCAGTACTTC. This sequence encodes CASSLDPQQDEQYF. The variable domain in full, completed from reference TRBV7-2 and TRBJ2-7, reads GAGVSQSPSNKVTEKGKDVELRCDPISGHTALYWYRQSLGQGLEFLIYFQGNSAPDKSGLPSDRFSAERTGGSVSTLTIQRTQQEDSAVYLCASSLDPQQDEQYFGPGTRLTVT.

The chain has TRBV5-1 and TRBJ1-2; the match to TRBD1 covers 9 bases. The germline V gene has CDR1 SGHRS and CDR2 YFSETQ. The junction had 7 bases not matched to a gene; V was cut back by 4 bases and J by 6 bases. This CDR3 has 14 amino acids. CDR3 bases: TGCGCCAGCAGCCCACGGACAGGGGTTGATGGCTACACCTTC. Translated: CASSPRTGVDGYTF.

This clone was detected only once. The chain uses TRBV7-8 and TRBJ1-2; D unresolved. The CDR3 spans 14 residues. Germline CDR1 reads SGHVS; CDR2 reads FQNEAQ. V gave up 0 bases and J gave up 8 bases, with 13 bases separating them. The CDR3 DNA follows: TGTGCCAGCAGCTTAGCCGATATACCGGGGGGCTACACCTTC. It specifies CASSLADIPGGYTF.

This chain links TRBV7-9 with TRBJ2-1; TRBD2 might be the D (5 bases). Trimming stripped 6 bases from V and 1 base from J, with 10 bases between. The CDR3 is made up of 14 amino acids. Per germline, CDR1 SEHNR and CDR2 FQNEAQ (reference sequence). The DNA of the CDR3 is TGTGCCAGCAGTTACGGGGTTTCCTACAATGAGCAGTTCTTC. Translation gives CASSYGVSYNEQFF.

V is TRBV6-5 and J is TRBJ2-7; the D is unclear. Germline V lookup: CDR1 MNHEY, CDR2 SVGAGI. The CDR3 runs 14 residues. The V gene lost 3 bases and the J gene lost 9 bases, with 18 bases spanning the gap. The CDR3 nucleotides read TGTGCCAGCAGTTATCTTTTGGTCCTCCAGGCGCAGTACTTC. Translation: CASSYLLVLQAQYF.

The rearrangement joins TRBV7-9 to TRBJ1-4; D perhaps matches TRBD1 (5 bases). V lost 0 bases to trimming and J lost 8 bases, with 10 bases between them. CDR3 length: 14 amino acids. Per the germline V gene, CDR1 is SEHNR and CDR2 is FQNEAQ (reference sequence). The CDR3 sequence is CASSLAGRGEKLFF. CDR3 nucleotide sequence: TGTGCCAGCAGCTTAGCGGGACGAGGCGAAAAACTGTTTTTT.

The CDR3 reads CASSFRDRGDEQYF. The CDR3 DNA sequence: TGTGCCAGCAGCTTCCGGGACAGGGGAGACGAGCAGTACTTC. The chain uses TRBV5-5 and TRBJ2-7; 10 bases match TRBD1. The CDR3 consists of 14 residues. V lost 2 bases, J lost 5 bases, and 4 bases stayed unmatched. CDR1 and CDR2 from the germline V gene are SGHKS and YYEKEE (reference sequence).

The chain recombines TRBV7-3 with TRBJ2-3; D gene uncertain. This CDR3 has 16 amino acids. Germline CDR1 is SGHTA and CDR2 is FQGTGA. V was cut by 0 bases and J by 2 bases, with 12 bases left in between. Here the CDR3 DNA reads TGTGCCAGCAGCTTAACTTTTGCTAGACCCACAGATACGCAGTATTTT. Protein: CASSLTFARPTDTQYF.

The chain carries TRBV5-6 and TRBJ2-2; tentative D call: TRBD2 (7 bases). The V gene lost 5 bases and the J gene lost 4 bases, with 18 bases spanning the gap. The CDR3 covers 16 residues. Germline V CDR1 and CDR2: SGHDT, YYEEEE. In nucleotides, the CDR3 is TGTGCCAGCAGTTATGGGGGGGCCGATCCCACCGGGGAGCTGTTTTTT. Translation gives CASSYGGADPTGELFF.

The chain is built from TRBV7-9 and TRBJ2-5, with a tentative D call TRBD2 (7 bases). Germline CDR1 SEHNR, CDR2 FQNEAQ (reference sequence). CDR3 length: 18 residues. The V end was cut by 8 bases, the J end by 2 bases, with 27 bases between. CDR3 loop: CASLLRTSGGATQETQYF. CDR3 DNA: TGTGCCAGCCTCCTCCGGACTAGTGGGGGGGCTACACAAGAGACCCAGTACTTC. The full variable domain, its missing parts supplied by reference TRBV7-9 and TRBJ2-5, is DTGVSQNPRHKITKRGQNVTFRCDPISEHNRLYWYRQTLGQGPEFLTYFQNEAQLEKSRLLSDRFSAERPKGSFSTLEIQRTEQGDSAMYLCASLLRTSGGATQETQYFGPGTRLLVL.

The chain is built from TRBV7-9 and TRBJ2-1; TRBD2 agrees at 12 bases. Germline V lookup: CDR1 SEHNR, CDR2 FQNEAQ (reference sequence). V gave up 2 bases and J gave up 6 bases; unmatched junction bases: 5. The CDR3 loop spans 16 amino acids. DNA of the CDR3: TGTGCCAGCAGCTTACCGACTAGCGGGGGTGTCAATGAGCAGTTCTTC. Its translation: CASSLPTSGGVNEQFF.

This chain connects TRBV9 to TRBJ1-3, with D possibly being TRBD1 (5 bases). Trimming pared 0 bases from V and 2 bases from J, leaving 9 bases between. This CDR3 comprises 15 residues. The germline V gene encodes CDR1 SGDLS and CDR2 YYNGEE. The CDR3 DNA sequence: TGTGCCAGCAGCGTAGCTTTGGGGGCTGGAAACACCATATATTTT. Translated, it gives CASSVALGAGNTIYF.

The V and J genes are TRBV28 and TRBJ2-1, with 8 bases aligning to TRBD2. CDR1 and CDR2 from the germline V gene are MDHEN and SYDVKM. This CDR3 has 17 amino acids. Trimming cost V 3 bases and J 7 bases; bases outside gene matches: 14. The chain's CDR3 is CASSLSLRGAVRNEQFF. CDR3 coding DNA: TGTGCCAGCAGTTTGTCCTTGCGGGGGGCGGTAAGGAATGAGCAGTTCTTC.

V is TRBV5-1 and J is TRBJ2-3; D is undetermined. Trimming left V 5 bases short and J 2 bases short, with 15 bases between. The CDR3 is made up of 15 amino acids. CDR1 and CDR2 from the germline V gene are SGHRS and YFSETQ. The CDR3, as DNA: TGCGCCAGCAGGGTCAATGGGGAATACACAGATACGCAGTATTTT. This encodes CASRVNGEYTDTQYF.

V usage is TRBV2 and J usage is TRBJ2-7, with D possibly being TRBD2 (6 bases). Trimming left V 6 bases short and J 0 bases short, with 12 bases between. The CDR3 loop spans 14 amino acids. Germline V CDR1 and CDR2: SNHLY, FYNNEI. CDR3 coding DNA: TGTGCCAGCAGGGAGTCCGGGAGCTCCTACGAGCAGTACTTC. Its translation: CASRESGSSYEQYF.

The chain joins TRBV5-5 to TRBJ2-7, with 9 bases fitting TRBD1. This CDR3 comprises 12 residues. Per germline, CDR1 SGHKS and CDR2 YYEKEE (reference sequence). The V segment lost 4 bases and the J segment 6 bases; nucleotides outside the gene matches: 2. CDR3 sequence: CASSQTGGEQYF. CDR3 bases: TGTGCCAGCAGCCAGACAGGGGGCGAGCAGTACTTC.

The chain couples TRBV19 to TRBJ2-7, with D possibly being TRBD2 (5 bases). The V gene's germline CDR1 is LNHDA and CDR2 SQIVND (reference sequence). The CDR3 length is 14 residues. V lost 7 bases and J 2 bases, leaving 15 bases between the germline ends. CDR3 DNA sequence: TGTGCCAGTACAGATGGGTGGACTCCCTACGAGCAGTACTTC. Encoded protein: CASTDGWTPYEQYF.

This clone was picked up one time. The DNA of the CDR3 is TGTGCCAGCAGCTTATTAGTAGGGTCAGGGCCGTATGGCTACACCTTC. Translated, it gives CASSLLVGSGPYGYTF. The chain is built from TRBV7-9 and TRBJ1-2; the D gene is possibly TRBD1 (5 bases). Per germline, CDR1 SEHNR and CDR2 FQNEAQ (reference sequence). The CDR3 contains 16 residues. Trimming stripped 2 bases from V and 5 bases from J, with 18 bases between.

The chain links TRBV5-6 to TRBJ2-1; 15 nucleotides line up with TRBD2. Germline CDR1 SGHDT, CDR2 YYEEEE. The CDR3 spans 16 residues. Losses at the gene ends were 0 bases for V and 9 bases for J; bases not matched to a gene: 4. CDR3 amino acids: CASSLGTSGGAGEQFF. The CDR3 DNA is TGTGCCAGCAGCTTGGGGACTAGCGGGGGGGCAGGTGAGCAGTTCTTC.

CDR3 coding DNA: TGCGCCAGCAGCCCTCCGGGGGGCTACGAGCAGTACTTC. This translates into CASSPPGGYEQYF. The V gene is TRBV4-1, the J gene TRBJ2-7, with 7 bases that match TRBD2. V shed 4 bases and J 3 bases; nucleotides not matched to a gene: 3. Germline CDR1 is MGHRA and CDR2 is YSYEKL. This CDR3 has 13 amino acids.

The rearrangement joins TRBV7-2 to TRBJ2-7, with TRBD2 matching over 9 bases. The germline V gene encodes CDR1 SGHTA and CDR2 FQGNSA. The CDR3 is made up of 15 amino acids. The J segment lost 3 bases and the V segment lost 1 base, leaving 4 bases of the junction unmatched. The CDR3 is CASSLDGSGGYEQYF. The CDR3 DNA follows: TGTGCCAGCAGCTTAGATGGTAGCGGGGGCTACGAGCAGTACTTC. Combining the CDR3 with reference TRBV7-2 and TRBJ2-7 gives the whole variable domain GAGVSQSPSNKVTEKGKDVELRCDPISGHTALYWYRQSLGQGLEFLIYFQGNSAPDKSGLPSDRFSAERTGGSVSTLTIQRTQQEDSAVYLCASSLDGSGGYEQYFGPGTRLTVT.